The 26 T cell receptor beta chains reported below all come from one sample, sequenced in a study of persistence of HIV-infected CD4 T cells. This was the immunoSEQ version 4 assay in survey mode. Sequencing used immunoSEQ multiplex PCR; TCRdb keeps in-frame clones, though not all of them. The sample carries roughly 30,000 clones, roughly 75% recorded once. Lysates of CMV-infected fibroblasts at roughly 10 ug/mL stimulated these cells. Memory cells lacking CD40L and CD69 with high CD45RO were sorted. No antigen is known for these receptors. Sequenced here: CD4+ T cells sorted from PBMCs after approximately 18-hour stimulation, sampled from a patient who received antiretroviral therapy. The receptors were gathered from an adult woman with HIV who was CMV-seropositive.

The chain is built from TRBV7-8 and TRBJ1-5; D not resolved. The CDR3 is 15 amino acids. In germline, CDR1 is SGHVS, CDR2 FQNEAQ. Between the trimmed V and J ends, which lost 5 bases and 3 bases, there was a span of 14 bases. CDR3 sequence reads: CASSAPIGLNQPQHF. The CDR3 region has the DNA TGTGCCAGCAGCGCCCCAATAGGGCTCAATCAGCCCCAGCATTTT.

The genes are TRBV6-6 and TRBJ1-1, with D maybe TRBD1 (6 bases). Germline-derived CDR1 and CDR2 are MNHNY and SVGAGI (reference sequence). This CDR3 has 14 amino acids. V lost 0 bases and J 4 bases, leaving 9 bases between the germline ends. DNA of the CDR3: TGTGCCAGCAGTTACTCCACAGGGAGCACTGAAGCTTTCTTT. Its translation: CASSYSTGSTEAFF.

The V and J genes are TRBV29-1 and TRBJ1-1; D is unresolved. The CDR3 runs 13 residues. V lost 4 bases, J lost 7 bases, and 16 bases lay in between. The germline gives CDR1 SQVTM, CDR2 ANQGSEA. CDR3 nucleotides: TGCAGCGTTGCCCCCAACGGCGGACTTGAAGCTTTCTTT. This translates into CSVAPNGGLEAFF. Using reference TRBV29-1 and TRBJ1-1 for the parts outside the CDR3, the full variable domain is SAVISQKPSRDICQRGTSLTIQCQVDSQVTMMFWYRQQPGQSLTLIATANQGSEATYESGFVIDKFPISRPNLTFSTLTVSNMSPEDSSIYLCSVAPNGGLEAFFGQGTRLTVV.

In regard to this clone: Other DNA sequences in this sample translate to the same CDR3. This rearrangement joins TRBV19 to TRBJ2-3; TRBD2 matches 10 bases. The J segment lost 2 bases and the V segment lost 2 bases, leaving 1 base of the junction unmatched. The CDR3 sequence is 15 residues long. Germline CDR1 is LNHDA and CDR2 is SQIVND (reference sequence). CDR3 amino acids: CASSILAGDTDTQYF. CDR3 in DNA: TGTGCCAGTAGTATACTAGCGGGGGACACAGATACGCAGTATTTT.

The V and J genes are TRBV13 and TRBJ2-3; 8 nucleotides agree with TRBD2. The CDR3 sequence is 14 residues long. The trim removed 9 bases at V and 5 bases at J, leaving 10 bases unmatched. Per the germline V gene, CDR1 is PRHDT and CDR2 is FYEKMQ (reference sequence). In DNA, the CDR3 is TGTGCCAGTGAAGCACGGGGGGGCATAGATACGCAGTATTTT. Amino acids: CASEARGGIDTQYF.

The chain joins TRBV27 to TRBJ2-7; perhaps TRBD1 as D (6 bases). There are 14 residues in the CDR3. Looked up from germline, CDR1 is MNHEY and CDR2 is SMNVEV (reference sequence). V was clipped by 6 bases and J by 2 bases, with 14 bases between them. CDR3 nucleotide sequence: TGTGCCAGCAGCCCAACACAGGGCCCCTACGAGCAGTACTTC. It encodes CASSPTQGPYEQYF.

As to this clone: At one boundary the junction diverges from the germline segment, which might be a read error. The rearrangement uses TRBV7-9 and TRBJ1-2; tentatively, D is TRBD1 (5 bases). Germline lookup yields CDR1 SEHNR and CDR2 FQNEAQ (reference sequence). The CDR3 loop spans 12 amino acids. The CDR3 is CASSARGTEYAF. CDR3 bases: TGTGCCAGCAGCGCGCGAGGGACGGAGTACGCCTTC.

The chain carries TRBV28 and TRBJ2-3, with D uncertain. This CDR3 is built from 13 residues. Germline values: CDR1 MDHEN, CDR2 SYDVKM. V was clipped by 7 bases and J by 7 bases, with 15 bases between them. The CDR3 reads CASTQYGPHTQYF. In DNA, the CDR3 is TGTGCCAGCACCCAATACGGGCCACATACGCAGTATTTT.

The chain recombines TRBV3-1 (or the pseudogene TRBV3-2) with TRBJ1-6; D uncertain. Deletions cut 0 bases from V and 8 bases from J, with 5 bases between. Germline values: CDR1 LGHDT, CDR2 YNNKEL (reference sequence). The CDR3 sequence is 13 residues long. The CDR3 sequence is CASSQDLDSPLHF. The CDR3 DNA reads TGTGCCAGCAGCCAAGATCTTGATTCACCCCTCCACTTT.

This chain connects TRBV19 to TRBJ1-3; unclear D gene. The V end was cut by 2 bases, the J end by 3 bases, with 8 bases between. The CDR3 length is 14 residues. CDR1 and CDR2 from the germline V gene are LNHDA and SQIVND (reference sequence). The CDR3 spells CASSIIGLGNTIYF. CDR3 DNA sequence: TGTGCCAGTAGTATAATTGGACTTGGAAACACCATATATTTT.

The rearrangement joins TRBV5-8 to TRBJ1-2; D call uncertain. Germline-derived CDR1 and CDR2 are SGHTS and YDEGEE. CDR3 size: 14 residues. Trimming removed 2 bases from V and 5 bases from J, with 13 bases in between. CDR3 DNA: TGTGCCAGCAGCTTCGGAGCGGAACGGTATGGCTACACCTTC. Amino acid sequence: CASSFGAERYGYTF.

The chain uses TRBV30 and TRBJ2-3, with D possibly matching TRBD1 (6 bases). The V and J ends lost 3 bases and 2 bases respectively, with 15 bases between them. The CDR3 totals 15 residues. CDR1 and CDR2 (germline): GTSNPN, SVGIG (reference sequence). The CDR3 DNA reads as TGTGCCTGGAGGGTTACAGGGACCCACACAGATACGCAGTATTTT. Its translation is CAWRVTGTHTDTQYF.

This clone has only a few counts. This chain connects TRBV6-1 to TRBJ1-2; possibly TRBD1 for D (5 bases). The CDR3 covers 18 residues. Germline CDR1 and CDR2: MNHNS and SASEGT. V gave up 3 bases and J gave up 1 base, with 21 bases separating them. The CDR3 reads CASSDGGLGGRGNYGYTF. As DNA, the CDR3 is TGTGCCAGCAGTGACGGAGGCCTTGGGGGTAGAGGTAACTATGGCTACACCTTC.

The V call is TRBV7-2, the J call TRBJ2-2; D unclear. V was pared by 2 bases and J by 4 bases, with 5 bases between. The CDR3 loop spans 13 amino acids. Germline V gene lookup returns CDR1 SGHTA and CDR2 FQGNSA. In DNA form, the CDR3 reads TGTGCCAGCAGCTTAACCATCACCGGGGAGCTGTTTTTT. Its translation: CASSLTITGELFF.

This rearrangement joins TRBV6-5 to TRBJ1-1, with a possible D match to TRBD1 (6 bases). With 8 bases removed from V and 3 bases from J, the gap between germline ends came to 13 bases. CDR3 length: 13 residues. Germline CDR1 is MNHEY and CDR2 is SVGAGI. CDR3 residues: CASALHRDTEAFF. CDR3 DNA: TGTGCCAGCGCACTCCACAGGGACACTGAAGCTTTCTTT.

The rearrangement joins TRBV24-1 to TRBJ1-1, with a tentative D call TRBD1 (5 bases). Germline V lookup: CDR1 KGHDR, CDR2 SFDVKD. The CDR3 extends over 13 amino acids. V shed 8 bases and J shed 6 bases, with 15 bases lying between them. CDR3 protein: CATNWPWGSEAFF. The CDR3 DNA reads TGTGCCACCAACTGGCCGTGGGGGTCTGAAGCTTTCTTT.

CDR3 residues: CASSVRPASGVYNEQFF. In DNA, the CDR3 is TGTGCCAGCAGCGTCAGACCTGCTAGCGGGGTTTACAATGAGCAGTTCTTC. V usage is TRBV9 and J usage is TRBJ2-1; 9 nucleotides line up with TRBD2. V trimming: 2 bases; J trimming: 4 bases; junction bases outside the gene matches: 10. CDR1 SGDLS and CDR2 YYNGEE come from the germline V gene. The CDR3 loop spans 17 amino acids.

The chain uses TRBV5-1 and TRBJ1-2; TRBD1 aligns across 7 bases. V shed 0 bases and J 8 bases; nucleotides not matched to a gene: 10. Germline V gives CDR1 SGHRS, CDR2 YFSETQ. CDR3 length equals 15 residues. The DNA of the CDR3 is TGCGCCAGCAGCTTGGGAGGGGGCCCCCCTTCGGGCTACACCTTC. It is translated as CASSLGGGPPSGYTF.

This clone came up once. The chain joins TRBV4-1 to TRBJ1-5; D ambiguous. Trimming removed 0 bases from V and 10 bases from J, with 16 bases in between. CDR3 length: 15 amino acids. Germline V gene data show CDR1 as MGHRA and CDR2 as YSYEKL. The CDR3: CASSQDPADLSPQHF. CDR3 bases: TGCGCCAGCAGCCAAGATCCAGCCGACCTTTCCCCCCAGCATTTT.

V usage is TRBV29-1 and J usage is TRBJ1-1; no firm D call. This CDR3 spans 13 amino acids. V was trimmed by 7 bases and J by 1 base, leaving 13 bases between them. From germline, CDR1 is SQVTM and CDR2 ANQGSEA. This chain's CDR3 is CSGSQLRNTEAFF. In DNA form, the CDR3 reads TGCAGCGGTTCACAGCTGCGGAACACTGAAGCTTTCTTT.

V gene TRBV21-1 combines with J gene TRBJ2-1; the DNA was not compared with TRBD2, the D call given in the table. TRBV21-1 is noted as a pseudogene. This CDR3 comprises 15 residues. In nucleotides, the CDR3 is TGTGCCAGCAGCAAAGCGCTTTTGGGAGTTAGTGAGCAGTTCTTC. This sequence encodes CASSKALLGVSEQFF.

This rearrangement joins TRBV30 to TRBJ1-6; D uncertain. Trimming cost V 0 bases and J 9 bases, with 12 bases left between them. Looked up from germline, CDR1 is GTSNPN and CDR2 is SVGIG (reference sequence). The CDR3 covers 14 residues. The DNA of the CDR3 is TGTGCCTGGAGTGTACCCGGTACGGGTTCACCCCTCCACTTT. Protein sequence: CAWSVPGTGSPLHF.

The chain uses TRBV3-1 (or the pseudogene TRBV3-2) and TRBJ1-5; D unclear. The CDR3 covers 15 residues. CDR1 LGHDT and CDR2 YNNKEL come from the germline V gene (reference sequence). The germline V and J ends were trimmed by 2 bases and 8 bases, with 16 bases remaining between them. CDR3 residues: CASSQFFSGAEPQHF. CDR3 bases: TGTGCCAGCAGCCAATTTTTTTCAGGAGCGGAGCCCCAGCATTTT.

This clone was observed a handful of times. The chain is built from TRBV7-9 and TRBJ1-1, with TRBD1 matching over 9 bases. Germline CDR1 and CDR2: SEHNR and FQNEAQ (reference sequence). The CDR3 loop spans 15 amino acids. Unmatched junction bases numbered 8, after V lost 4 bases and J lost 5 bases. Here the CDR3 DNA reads TGTGCCAGCAGCTCGACCGACAGGGGGAAAACTGAAGCTTTCTTT. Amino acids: CASSSTDRGKTEAFF.

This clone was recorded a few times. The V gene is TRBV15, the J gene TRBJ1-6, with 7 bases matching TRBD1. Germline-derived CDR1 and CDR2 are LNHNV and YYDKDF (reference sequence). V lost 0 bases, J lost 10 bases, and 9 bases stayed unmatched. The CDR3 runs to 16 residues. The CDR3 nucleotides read TGTGCCACCAGCAGAGATAAGGCGACAGGGCGATCACCCCTCCACTTT. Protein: CATSRDKATGRSPLHF.

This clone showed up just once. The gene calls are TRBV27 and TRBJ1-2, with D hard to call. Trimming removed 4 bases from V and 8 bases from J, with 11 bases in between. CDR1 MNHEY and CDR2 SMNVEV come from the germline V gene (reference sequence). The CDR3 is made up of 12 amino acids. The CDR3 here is CASSSAVGGYTF. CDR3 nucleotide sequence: TGTGCCAGCAGTTCCGCGGTCGGGGGCTACACCTTC.